This is a list of T cell receptor beta chains from one sample in a study of CD8 T cells in Susac syndrome. TCRdb re-called the immunoSEQ multiplex PCR reads with MiXCR, one entry per CDR3 protein. The sample carries roughly 120,000 distinct CDR3 sequences, less than 95% recorded once. Sequencing input: CD4+ T cells from PBMCs. The receptors stem from a human donor with multiple sclerosis. The CDR3 runs from the conserved cysteine through the conserved F or W. D genes are given only for firm matches. Rows give clone size only sometimes, using once, few, many, or a class for an expanded clone.

d_call,v_call,j_call,clone_size,cdr3_aa,cdr3_nt
-,TRBV10-3,TRBJ1-2,-,CAISESTDNYGYTF,TGTGCCATCAGTGAGTCGACGGATAACTATGGCTACACCTTC
-,TRBV4-3,TRBJ2-3,-,CASSQVGRGTDTQYF,TGCGCCAGCAGCCAAGTGGGCAGAGGTACAGATACGCAGTATTTT
-,TRBV4-2,TRBJ2-6,once,CASSQGGGWGPVGANVLTF,TGTGCCAGCAGCCAAGGAGGGGGGTGGGGCCCCGTTGGGGCCAACGTCCTGACTTTC
-,TRBV29-1,TRBJ2-2,-,CSVAIGGDTGELFF,TGCAGCGTCGCTATAGGTGGGGACACCGGGGAGCTGTTTTTT
-,TRBV30,TRBJ2-3,-,CAWSRPDTQYF,TGTGCCTGGAGCCGCCCAGATACGCAGTATTTT
TRBD2,TRBV20-1,TRBJ2-3,-,CSASRAIERESDTQYF,TGCAGTGCTAGTCGGGCGATCGAGCGGGAGTCAGATACGCAGTATTTT
-,TRBV7-9,TRBJ2-7,-,CASSTGPGGEQYF,TGTGCCAGCAGCACGGGACCCGGGGGCGAGCAGTACTTC
-,TRBV2,TRBJ2-1,-,CASSDGLGNEQFF,TGTGCCAGCAGTGATGGCCTAGGCAATGAGCAGTTCTTC
TRBD2,TRBV12-3/TRBV12-4,TRBJ2-7,-,CASSSSPGLESVDEQYF,TGTGCCAGCAGTTCCTCGCCGGGACTAGAATCGGTGGACGAGCAGTACTTC
TRBD2,TRBV18,TRBJ2-1,-,CASPIPGLATSEQFF,TGTGCCAGCCCTATTCCGGGACTAGCGACATCTGAGCAGTTCTTC
-,TRBV6-5,TRBJ2-3,-,CASSHGLGSTDTQYF,TGTGCCAGCAGTCACGGTCTGGGGAGCACAGATACGCAGTATTTT
-,TRBV27,TRBJ1-2,-,CASCSTRGSLGYTF,TGTGCCAGCTGTTCCACGAGAGGGAGTTTGGGCTACACCTTC
-,TRBV3-1,TRBJ2-7,-,CASSVVVKGEQYF,TGTGCCAGCAGCGTAGTAGTTAAGGGGGAGCAGTACTTC
-,TRBV12-3/TRBV12-4,TRBJ1-2,-,CASSLGSSNYGYTF,TGTGCCAGCAGTTTGGGCAGTTCTAACTATGGCTACACCTTC
-,TRBV7-9,TRBJ2-5,-,CASSLTTGETQYF,TGTGCCAGCAGCTTAACTACGGGGGAGACCCAGTACTTC
-,TRBV5-4,TRBJ1-3,-,CASSLGAGNPSGNTIYF,TGTGCCAGCAGCTTGGGGGCAGGGAATCCCTCTGGAAACACCATATATTTT
TRBD1,TRBV18,TRBJ1-4,-,CASSPTGGQGKKLFF,TGTGCCAGCTCACCTACAGGGGGTCAAGGGAAAAAACTGTTTTTT
-,TRBV5-1,TRBJ2-1,-,CASSLLPRQTNEQFF,TGCGCCAGCAGCTTGCTACCGAGACAGACTAATGAGCAGTTCTTC
-,TRBV6-1,TRBJ1-2,-,CASTSSGGTFYGYTF,TGTGCCAGCACTTCCTCCGGAGGGACTTTCTATGGCTACACCTTC
-,TRBV25-1,TRBJ1-2,-,CASSPLPGGYTF,TGTGCCAGCAGTCCCCTTCCCGGTGGCTACACCTTC
-,TRBV7-9,TRBJ2-3,-,CASSSAGSTDTQYF,TGTGCCAGCAGCTCCGCGGGATCCACAGATACGCAGTATTTT
TRBD2,TRBV2,TRBJ2-7,once,CASRRGDYEQYF,TGTGCCAGCAGGCGGGGGGACTACGAGCAGTACTTC
TRBD2,TRBV7-2,TRBJ2-7,-,CASSPYGLAYEQYF,TGTGCCAGCAGCCCGTATGGACTAGCTTACGAGCAGTACTTC
-,TRBV7-2,TRBJ2-2,once,CASSVGRGRAGELFF,TGTGCCAGCAGCGTCGGAAGGGGAAGAGCCGGGGAGCTGTTTTTT
TRBD2,TRBV7-6,TRBJ2-2,-,CASSTTRGDTGELFF,TGTGCCAGCAGCACAACCCGGGGGGACACCGGGGAGCTGTTTTTT
TRBD1,TRBV18,TRBJ1-1,-,CASSVSGGGGASTEAFF,TGTGCCAGCTCAGTATCAGGAGGAGGGGGCGCGAGCACTGAAGCTTTCTTT
TRBD2,TRBV5-1,TRBJ2-1,-,CASSLEAGLYEQFF,TGCGCCAGCAGCTTGGAAGCGGGGTTGTATGAGCAGTTCTTC
-,TRBV15,TRBJ1-2,-,CATRDSDRANYGYTF,TGTGCCACCAGGGATTCGGACAGAGCTAACTATGGCTACACCTTC
-,TRBV20-1,TRBJ2-5,-,CSAGRGQETQYF,TGCAGTGCTGGGCGGGGCCAAGAGACCCAGTACTTC
-,TRBV30,TRBJ1-5,-,CAWSRGEGHQPQHF,TGTGCCTGGAGCCGGGGCGAGGGGCATCAGCCCCAGCATTTT
-,TRBV7-9,TRBJ2-7,-,CASSSLGSLRLYEQYF,TGTGCCAGCAGCTCCCTTGGGAGCCTTCGACTCTACGAGCAGTACTTC